The 3 T cell receptor beta chains reported below all come from one sample, sequenced in a study of T cells in Graves' hyperthyroidism and ophthalmopathy. Amplification of TCR beta CDR3 regions used RNA as the template. Researchers ran a first-round RT-PCR on the TCR CDR3 using the HTBI primer set. TCRdb reanalysed the multiplex PCR reads using MiXCR and keeps one entry per CDR3 protein. The table has about 840,000 distinct CDR3 sequences, about two fifths seen once; the top ten hold 7% to 10%. The specimen was blood. The source of these receptors is a man between 18 and 35 years old with Graves' hyperthyroidism.

The rearrangement joins TRBV10-3 to TRBJ1-2; maybe TRBD1 (6 bases). V shed 2 bases and J shed 6 bases, with 10 bases lying between them. The CDR3 sequence is 13 residues long. CDR1 is ENHRY, CDR2 SYGVKD, per germline. CDR3 residues: CAISETGAHGYTF. The CDR3 coding sequence is TGTGCCATCAGTGAGACGGGGGCTCATGGCTACACCTTC.

Many counts were recorded for this clonotype. The CDR3: CSVARGDYEQYF. CDR3 nucleotide sequence: TGCAGCGTGGCCCGAGGGGACTACGAGCAGTACTTC. V gene TRBV29-1 combines with J gene TRBJ2-7; D might be TRBD1 or TRBD2, each matching 5 bases. The V and J ends lost 6 bases and 3 bases respectively, with 12 bases between them. In germline, CDR1 is SQVTM, CDR2 ANQGSEA. The CDR3 extends over 12 amino acids.

This clonotype has ten or more counts. The chain carries TRBV24-1 and TRBJ1-1, with D perhaps TRBD1 (5 bases). V was cut by 1 base and J by 0 bases, with 17 bases left in between. The CDR3 is 18 amino acids. Germline CDR1 and CDR2: KGHDR and SFDVKD. For the CDR3, the DNA is TGTGCCACCAGTGATTTCATACCCGGGGACCACTTGAACACTGAAGCTTTCTTT. Protein: CATSDFIPGDHLNTEAFF.